The TCR beta chain described here comes from a study of CD8 T cells in ankylosing spondylitis. Study outcomes and limitations: Characteristic, it appeared, of ankylosing spondylitis blood was a TCR beta motif of fewer than 10 highly homologous variants. As reported, disease-linked clones showed significant enrichment in matched ankylosing spondylitis synovial fluid. Clones linked to disease, bearing a CD8+ phenotype, were relatively rare in peripheral blood.

Libraries of TCR beta came from quantitative 5'-RACE with molecular barcodes. TCRdb re-called the 5' RACE reads through MiXCR, storing one row per CDR3 protein. Of about 450,000 distinct CDR3 sequences listed, 20% to 30% were seen once; the top ten hold about 0.9%. V lost 6 bases and J lost 8; bases outside the gene matches: 12. The germline V gene encodes CDR1 MNHNS and CDR2 SASEGT. CDR3 length equals 15 residues. About this clonotype itself: Its cognate antigen is unknown.

The clonotype was recovered from a male donor with ankylosing spondylitis. This chain joins TRBV6-1 and TRBJ2-1; TRBD1 aligns across 8 bases. The sequenced sample consisted of blood, either unsorted or a sorted T cell fraction (not recorded which). CDR3 DNA: TGTGCCAGCAGCCGTCCGGGACAGGCGAAGCATGAGCAGTTCTTC. It yields the protein CASSRPGQAKHEQFF.